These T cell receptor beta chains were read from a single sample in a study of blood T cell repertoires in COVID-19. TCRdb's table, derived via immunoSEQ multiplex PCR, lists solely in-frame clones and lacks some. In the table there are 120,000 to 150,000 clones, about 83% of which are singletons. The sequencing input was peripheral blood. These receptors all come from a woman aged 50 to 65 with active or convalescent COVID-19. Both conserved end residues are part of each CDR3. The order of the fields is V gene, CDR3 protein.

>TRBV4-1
CASSQAATGKSPLHF
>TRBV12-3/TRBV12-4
CASSGNYGYTF
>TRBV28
CALGTDFNSPLHF
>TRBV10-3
CAIRKDRDGELFF
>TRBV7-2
CASSENTGVTETQYF
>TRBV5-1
CASTGGNNNEQFF
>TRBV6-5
CASSYSREIGTEAFF
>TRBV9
CASSPSGVYNEQFF
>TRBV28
CASSATGSVSGANVLTF
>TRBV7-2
CASSASLWGRNEKLFF
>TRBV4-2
CASSQVGMRASGGGDEQFF
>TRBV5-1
CASSERLAGGDEQFF
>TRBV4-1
CASSQEPGLHRSDTQYF
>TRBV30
CAWNKGREGGNSPLHF
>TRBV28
CATVGTGGSYNSPLHF
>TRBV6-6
CASIGAAQETQYF
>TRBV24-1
CATSDAGTAYNEQFF
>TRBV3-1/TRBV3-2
CASSQDGAARGYGYTF
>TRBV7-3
CASSAVPGLIVYF
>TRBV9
CASSVDRGEYNEQFF
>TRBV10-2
CASSEPRTGSGDTQYF
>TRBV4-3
CASSQDGLDGEQFF
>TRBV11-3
CASSLEGQGVDEQFF
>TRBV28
CASASGQRNQPQHF
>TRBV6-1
CASSEAWAGLGRSPLHF